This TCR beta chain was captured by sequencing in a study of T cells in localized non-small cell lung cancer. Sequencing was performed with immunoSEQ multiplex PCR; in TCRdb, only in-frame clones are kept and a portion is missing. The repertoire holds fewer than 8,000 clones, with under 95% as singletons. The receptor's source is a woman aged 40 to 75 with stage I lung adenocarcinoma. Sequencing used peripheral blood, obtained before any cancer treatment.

The CDR3 sequence: CASRSSGWDEQFF. CDR3 nucleotide sequence: TGTGCCAGCAGGTCCTCGGGGTGGGATGAGCAGTTCTTC. This chain connects TRBV2 to TRBJ2-1; D may be TRBD2 (5 bases). CDR3 size: 13 residues. The V gene's germline CDR1 is SNHLY and CDR2 FYNNEI. Trimming removed 6 bases at V and 8 bases at J, with 14 bases between.